This TCR beta chain was profiled in a study of early stage breast cancer tumors. For the study at large: Among approximately twelve ER+/PR+/HER2- tumors, eight were ductal, four lobular. Study-wide findings and caveats: Blood repertoires resembled normal breast more than tumor.

As concerns this clone: Its target is unknown.

Produced via immunoSEQ multiplex PCR; TCRdb's table is partial and in-frame only. The sample holds around 78,000 clones, 79% seen once. This CDR3 comprises 12 residues. The germline CDR1 and CDR2 sequences are LNHDA and SQIVND (reference sequence). V dropped 8 bases and J dropped 3; count of bases not matched to a gene: 3. The sequence derives from a person between 60 and 69 years old with breast cancer. The sample comprised blood. The genes are TRBV19 and TRBJ1-1, with 7 positions matching TRBD1. The CDR3 region is CASARGDTEAFF. The CDR3 bases are TGTGCCAGTGCCAGGGGGGACACTGAAGCTTTCTTT.